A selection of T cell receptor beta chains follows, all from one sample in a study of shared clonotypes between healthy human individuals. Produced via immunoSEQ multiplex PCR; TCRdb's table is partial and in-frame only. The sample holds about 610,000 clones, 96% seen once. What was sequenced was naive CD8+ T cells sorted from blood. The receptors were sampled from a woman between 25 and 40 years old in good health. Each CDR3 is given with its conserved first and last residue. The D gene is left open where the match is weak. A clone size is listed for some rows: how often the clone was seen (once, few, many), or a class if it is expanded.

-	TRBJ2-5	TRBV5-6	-	CASSLGAEPGGKTQYF	TGTGCCAGCAGCTTGGGCGCGGAGCCGGGTGGTAAGACCCAGTACTTC
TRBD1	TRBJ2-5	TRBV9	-	CASSATGGQETQYF	TGTGCCAGCAGCGCGACAGGGGGACAAGAGACCCAGTACTTC
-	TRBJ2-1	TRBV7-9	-	CAGSPEGNEQFF	TGTGCCGGCTCACCGGAAGGAAATGAGCAGTTCTTC
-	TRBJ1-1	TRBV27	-	CASSLRDGGLPTEAFF	TGTGCCAGCAGTTTAAGGGACGGGGGCCTCCCTACTGAAGCTTTCTTT
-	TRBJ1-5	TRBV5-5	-	CASSQTVNQPQHF	TGTGCCAGCAGTCAGACAGTCAATCAGCCCCAGCATTTT
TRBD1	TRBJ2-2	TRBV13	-	CASNPTGGVTGELFF	TGTGCCAGCAACCCAACAGGGGGCGTCACCGGGGAGCTGTTTTTT
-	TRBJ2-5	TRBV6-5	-	CASSKTVYGETQYF	TGTGCCAGCAGTAAGACAGTCTATGGCGAGACCCAGTACTTC
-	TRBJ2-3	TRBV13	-	CASSLGRTDTQYF	TGTGCCAGCAGCCTTGGACGCACAGATACGCAGTATTTT
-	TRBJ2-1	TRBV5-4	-	CASSAGGGNEQFF	TGTGCCAGCAGCGCTGGAGGGGGTAATGAGCAGTTCTTC
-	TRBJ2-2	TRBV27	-	CASSHREPTGELFF	TGTGCCAGCAGCCACAGGGAGCCCACCGGGGAGCTGTTTTTT
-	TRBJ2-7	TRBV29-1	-	CSVVTVEGPYEQYF	TGCAGCGTTGTGACGGTGGAGGGGCCATACGAGCAGTACTTC
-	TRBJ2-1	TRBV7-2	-	CASSIRWGEQFF	TGTGCCAGCAGCATTAGGTGGGGTGAGCAGTTCTTC
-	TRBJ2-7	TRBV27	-	CASSPISTGNPYEQYF	TGTGCCAGCAGTCCGATAAGCACAGGGAATCCCTACGAGCAGTACTTC
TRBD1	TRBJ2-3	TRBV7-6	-	CASSLGTGYTDTQYF	TGTGCCAGCAGCTTAGGGACAGGCTACACAGATACGCAGTATTTT
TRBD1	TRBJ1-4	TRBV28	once	CASSFGQGSNEKLFF	TGTGCCAGCAGTTTCGGACAGGGGTCTAATGAAAAACTGTTTTTT
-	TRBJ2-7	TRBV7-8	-	CASSFLTEDYEQYF	TGTGCCAGCAGCTTCTTGACGGAAGACTACGAGCAGTACTTC
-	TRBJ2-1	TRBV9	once	CASSVADTYNEQFF	TGTGCCAGCAGCGTAGCGGATACCTACAATGAGCAGTTCTTC
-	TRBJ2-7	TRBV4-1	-	CASSYTEEEYF	TGCGCCAGCAGCTACACAGAGGAAGAGTACTTC
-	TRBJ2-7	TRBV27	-	CASSLSASSSYEQYF	TGTGCCAGCAGTTTATCGGCTTCCAGCTCCTACGAGCAGTACTTC
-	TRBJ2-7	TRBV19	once	CASRAKAGLGVYEQYF	TGTGCCAGTAGGGCAAAGGCGGGGTTGGGAGTCTACGAGCAGTACTTC
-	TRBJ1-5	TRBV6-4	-	CASSDATGISNQPQHF	TGTGCCAGCAGCGACGCCACAGGGATAAGCAATCAGCCCCAGCATTTT
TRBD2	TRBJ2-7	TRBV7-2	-	CASSVSGGVSAYYEQYF	TGTGCCAGCAGCGTTAGCGGGGGGGTTTCGGCCTACTACGAGCAGTACTTC
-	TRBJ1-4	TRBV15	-	CATSRVAPEGEKLFF	TGTGCCACCAGCAGAGTGGCACCCGAGGGCGAAAAACTGTTTTTT
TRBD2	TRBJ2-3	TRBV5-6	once	CASSLGGLAGANTDTQYF	TGTGCCAGCAGCTTAGGAGGTCTAGCGGGGGCAAACACAGATACGCAGTATTTT
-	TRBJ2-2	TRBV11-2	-	CASSHARGTGELFF	TGTGCCAGCAGCCACGCGCGGGGCACCGGGGAGCTGTTTTTT
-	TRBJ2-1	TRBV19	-	CASGRASEGGHEQFF	TGTGCCAGTGGGCGAGCGTCTGAGGGAGGACATGAGCAGTTCTTC
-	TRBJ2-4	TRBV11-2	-	CASSLEGGYIQYF	TGTGCCAGCAGCTTAGAGGGCGGGTACATTCAGTACTTC
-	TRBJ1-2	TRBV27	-	CASSPIPVLESDGYTF	TGTGCCAGCAGCCCAATCCCAGTTTTGGAGTCCGATGGCTACACCTTC
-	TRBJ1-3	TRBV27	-	CASSLLSGNTIYF	TGTGCCAGCAGTTTACTCTCTGGAAACACCATATATTTT
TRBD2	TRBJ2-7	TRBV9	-	CASSVGVSGTRNEQYF	TGTGCCAGCAGCGTAGGTGTTAGCGGGACCAGGAACGAGCAGTACTTC
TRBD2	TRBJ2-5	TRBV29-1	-	CSVEGGLAGENQETQYF	TGCAGCGTTGAGGGAGGATTAGCGGGAGAAAACCAAGAGACCCAGTACTTC
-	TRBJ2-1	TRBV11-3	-	CASSGRWAGDEQFF	TGTGCCAGCAGCGGGAGATGGGCCGGGGATGAGCAGTTCTTC
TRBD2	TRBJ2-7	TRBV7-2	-	CASSSGLAGGTGEQYF	TGTGCCAGCAGCTCGGGACTAGCGGGAGGGACTGGGGAGCAGTACTTC
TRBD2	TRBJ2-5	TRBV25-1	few	CASSDIRAGGPGETQYF	TGTGCCAGCAGTGATATTCGGGCGGGAGGGCCGGGGGAGACCCAGTACTTC
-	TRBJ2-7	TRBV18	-	CASSPAITQNSYEQYF	TGTGCCAGCTCACCGGCAATAACACAGAATTCCTACGAGCAGTACTTC
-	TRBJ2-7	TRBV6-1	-	CASSEWGAPYEQYF	TGTGCCAGCAGTGAATGGGGGGCCCCCTACGAGCAGTACTTC
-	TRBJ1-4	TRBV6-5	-	CASSRTKATNEKLFF	TGTGCCAGCAGTCGAACGAAGGCAACTAATGAAAAACTGTTTTTT
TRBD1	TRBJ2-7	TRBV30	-	CAWSVGTGTYEQYF	TGTGCCTGGAGTGTAGGGACAGGGACCTACGAGCAGTACTTC
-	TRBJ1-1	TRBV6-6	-	CASSSRTANTEAFF	TGTGCCAGCAGTTCTAGGACAGCGAACACTGAAGCTTTCTTT
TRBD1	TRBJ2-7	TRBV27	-	CASRLQGSIYEQYF	TGTGCCAGCCGATTACAGGGGTCTATCTACGAGCAGTACTTC
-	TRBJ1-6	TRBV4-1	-	CASSQASYNSPLHF	TGCGCCAGCAGCCAAGCCAGTTATAATTCACCCCTCCACTTT
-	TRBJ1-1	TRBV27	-	CASSLARFGEAFF	TGTGCCAGCAGTTTAGCACGGTTTGGTGAAGCTTTCTTT
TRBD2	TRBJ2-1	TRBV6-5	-	CASSATSYIHNEQFF	TGTGCCAGCAGCGCGACTAGCTATATCCACAATGAGCAGTTCTTC
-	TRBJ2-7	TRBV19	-	CASSLDGGSFYEQYF	TGTGCCAGTAGTCTGGACGGCGGATCGTTCTACGAGCAGTACTTC
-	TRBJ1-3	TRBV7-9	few	CASSPSGNTIYF	TGTGCCAGCAGCCCTTCTGGAAACACCATATATTTT
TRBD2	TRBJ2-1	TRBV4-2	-	CASSIRGKASGSSGENEQFF	TGTGCCAGCAGCATAAGGGGGAAGGCTAGCGGGAGTTCAGGGGAGAATGAGCAGTTCTTC
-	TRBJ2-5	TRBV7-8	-	CASSLVEGLQETQYF	TGTGCCAGCAGCTTAGTTGAGGGACTTCAAGAGACCCAGTACTTC